One sample yielded the 23 T cell receptor beta chains listed below, sequenced in a study of blood T cell repertoires in COVID-19. Sequencing used immunoSEQ multiplex PCR; TCRdb keeps in-frame clones, though not all of them. Of around 200,000 clones in the sample, about nine tenths were seen once. The sample consisted of peripheral blood. Receptors originate from a man in his sixties or seventies with active or convalescent COVID-19.

The V gene is TRBV6-5, the J gene TRBJ1-5, with D maybe TRBD1 (6 bases). V gave up 5 bases and J gave up 3 bases, with 14 bases separating them. Germline V gene data show CDR1 as MNHEY and CDR2 as SVGAGI. The CDR3 has 15 amino acids. The CDR3 loop reads CASSPLPGVNQPQHF. The CDR3 DNA follows: TGTGCCAGCAGTCCACTACCAGGGGTCAATCAGCCCCAGCATTTT.

This chain connects TRBV4-1 to TRBJ1-4; 10 bases are shared with TRBD1. The CDR3 is made up of 16 amino acids. Germline values: CDR1 MGHRA, CDR2 YSYEKL. J was trimmed by 5 bases and V by 3 bases; bases with no gene match: 6. CDR3 nucleotide sequence: TGCGCCAGCAGCCAGACAGGACAGGGGGAGAATGAAAAACTGTTTTTT. This codes for CASSQTGQGENEKLFF.

The chain combines TRBV6-5 with TRBJ1-2, with TRBD1 matching 7 bases. V gave up 0 bases and J gave up 6 bases; unmatched junction bases: 1. Germline CDR1 MNHEY, CDR2 SVGAGI. CDR3 size: 13 residues. The CDR3 nucleotides read TGTGCCAGCAGTTACTCGACAGGGCATGGCTACACCTTC. As protein: CASSYSTGHGYTF.

The V call is TRBV11-1, the J call TRBJ2-3; D not resolved. The CDR3 extends over 14 amino acids. V lost 2 bases, J lost 2 bases, and 8 bases lay in between. Germline assignment: CDR1 SGHAT and CDR2 FQDESV (reference sequence). The DNA of the CDR3 is TGTGCCAGCAGCTTATCCCCAAACACAGATACGCAGTATTTT. Protein sequence: CASSLSPNTDTQYF.

This rearrangement joins TRBV7-2 to TRBJ1-6; 7 nucleotides line up with TRBD1. Germline CDR1 SGHTA, CDR2 FQGNSA. Trimming cost V 5 bases and J 5 bases; bases outside gene matches: 6. The CDR3 runs 15 residues. The DNA for the CDR3 is TGTGCCAGCAGCCTGCAGACAGGGAATAATTCACCCCTCCACTTT. This gives the protein CASSLQTGNNSPLHF.

The rearrangement links TRBV11-2 to TRBJ1-1; no clear D gene. V lost 3 bases and J lost 5, with 10 bases in between. The CDR3 runs 13 residues. CDR1 SGHAT and CDR2 FQNNGV come from the germline V gene. The CDR3 spells CASSLTLGTEAFF. For the CDR3, the DNA is TGTGCCAGCAGCTTGACGCTCGGGACTGAAGCTTTCTTT.

This clone is a singleton in its sample. The chain employs TRBV27 and TRBJ1-4; tentatively, D is TRBD1 (5 bases). The length of the CDR3 is 15 residues. Trimming pared 2 bases from V and 4 bases from J, leaving 11 bases between. Per germline, CDR1 MNHEY and CDR2 SMNVEV (reference sequence). As DNA, the CDR3 is TGTGCCAGCAGTTTAGGGCGGGGGTTTAATGAAAAACTGTTTTTT. This translates into CASSLGRGFNEKLFF.

The CDR3 DNA reads as TGTGCCAGCAGTTCAAACACAGGGCCCGCAGGTGATACGCAGTATTTT. It codes for CASSSNTGPAGDTQYF. The chain uses TRBV5-4 and TRBJ2-3; the D gene is possibly TRBD1 (6 bases). The CDR3 sequence is 16 residues long. The germline gives CDR1 SGHNT, CDR2 YYREEE (reference sequence). The ends were cut back, 5 bases at V and 6 bases at J, with 22 bases in the middle.

The chain links TRBV15 to TRBJ1-1, with D maybe TRBD1 (6 bases). The CDR3 covers 15 residues. Germline values: CDR1 LNHNV, CDR2 YYDKDF (reference sequence). V shed 0 bases and J shed 5 bases, with 13 bases lying between them. This CDR3 reads CATSRENLRGTEAFF. In DNA form, the CDR3 reads TGTGCCACCAGCAGAGAAAACTTAAGGGGGACTGAAGCTTTCTTT.

The chain employs TRBV5-4 and TRBJ2-7, with D possibly TRBD2 on 6 matching bases. The germline V and J ends were trimmed by 6 bases and 8 bases, with 18 bases remaining between them. Germline CDR1 reads SGHNT; CDR2 reads YYREEE (reference sequence). There are 13 residues in the CDR3. CDR3 sequence reads: CASIPDNAGQQYF. DNA for the CDR3: TGTGCCAGCATTCCAGACAACGCGGGGCAGCAGTACTTC.

This clone was seen just once. The chain uses TRBV5-5 and TRBJ2-1; 8 bases map to TRBD1. The V and J ends lost 0 bases and 9 bases, in that order; junction bases with no gene match: 8. The CDR3 is 15 amino acids. Germline CDR1 reads SGHKS; CDR2 reads YYEKEE (reference sequence). For the CDR3, the DNA is TGTGCCAGCAGCTTGGTGACAGGGGCGGTCGGTGAGCAGTTCTTC. Translated: CASSLVTGAVGEQFF.

J is TRBJ2-1 and V is TRBV5-1; 11 bases are shared with TRBD2. This CDR3 comprises 15 residues. V shed 0 bases, J shed 9 bases, and the junction held 5 bases outside the gene matches. The germline CDR1 and CDR2 sequences are SGHRS and YFSETQ. CDR3: CASSLVAGGPGEQFF. The CDR3 DNA follows: TGCGCCAGCAGCTTGGTAGCGGGGGGGCCGGGTGAGCAGTTCTTC.

This clone appeared a few times. The J gene is TRBJ1-2, the V gene TRBV10-2; 9 nucleotides line up with TRBD1. Trimming removed 3 bases from V and 5 bases from J; junction bases left unmatched: 4. The CDR3 extends over 14 amino acids. CDR1 and CDR2 from the germline V gene are WSHSY and SAAADI. For the CDR3, the DNA is TGCGCCAGCAGTGACACAGGGGGCGGGTATGGCTACACCTTC. Its translation is CASSDTGGGYGYTF.

The genes are TRBV2 and TRBJ1-1; 8 nucleotides align to TRBD1. V shed 8 bases, J shed 2 bases, and the junction held 4 bases outside the gene matches. This CDR3 has 13 amino acids. The germline V gene encodes CDR1 SNHLY and CDR2 FYNNEI. The CDR3 bases are TGTGCCAGCGACAGGGGCGTCAACACTGAAGCTTTCTTT. Its protein product is CASDRGVNTEAFF.

This chain connects TRBV13 to TRBJ2-7; 7 bases line up with TRBD1. Germline assignment: CDR1 PRHDT and CDR2 FYEKMQ (reference sequence). Trimming removed 3 bases from V and 2 bases from J; junction bases left unmatched: 7. The length of the CDR3 is 15 residues. Here the CDR3 reads CASSFAGTATYEQYF. The CDR3 nucleotides are TGTGCCAGCAGCTTCGCAGGGACAGCTACCTACGAGCAGTACTTC.

The chain joins TRBV7-9 to TRBJ1-1, with a possible D match to TRBD1 (6 bases). Trimming took 5 bases from V and 4 from J, leaving 14 bases between them. CDR3 length: 14 amino acids. Per the germline V gene, CDR1 is SEHNR and CDR2 is FQNEAQ (reference sequence). CDR3 nucleotides: TGTGCCAGCAGCATACCCAGGGGCGCCACTGAAGCTTTCTTT. Protein product: CASSIPRGATEAFF.

V usage is TRBV5-6 and J usage is TRBJ1-2; D gene ambiguous. The CDR3 is made up of 12 amino acids. Germline assignment: CDR1 SGHDT and CDR2 YYEEEE. CDR3 nucleotide sequence: TGTGTATCAGGAAAAGCTAACTATGGCTACACCTTC. It yields the protein CVSGKANYGYTF.

The rearrangement links TRBV28 to TRBJ1-2, with a possible D match to TRBD1 (6 bases). Germline V gene sequence: CDR1 MDHEN, CDR2 SYDVKM. The CDR3 sequence is 12 residues long. CDR3 amino acids: CAAGAEVEGYTF. Here the CDR3 DNA reads TGTGCGGCAGGGGCGGAGGTGGAAGGCTACACCTTC.

This sequence joins TRBV5-1 and TRBJ2-2; TRBD1 aligns across 12 bases. Per germline, CDR1 SGHRS and CDR2 YFSETQ. CDR3 size: 17 residues. V dropped 5 bases and J dropped 6; count of bases not matched to a gene: 11. DNA for the CDR3: TGCGCCAGCAGAAAACCGGGACAGGGGGCGCTTGCCGGGGAGCTGTTTTTT. Residues: CASRKPGQGALAGELFF.

The V gene is TRBV4-3, the J gene TRBJ2-1; TRBD2 agrees at 9 bases. Germline-derived CDR1 and CDR2 are LGHNA and YSLEER. J gave up 2 bases and V 0 bases, and 5 bases lay outside the gene matches. The CDR3 has 17 amino acids. The CDR3 sequence is CASSQDGRGGPYNEQFF. CDR3 nucleotides: TGCGCCAGCAGCCAAGATGGGCGGGGGGGCCCCTACAATGAGCAGTTCTTC.

By its share, this clone is medium-sized (0.01 to 0.1%). The CDR3 spells CASSVGLYNEQFF. The CDR3 DNA reads TGTGCCAGCAGCGTGGGGCTTTACAATGAGCAGTTCTTC. The rearrangement joins TRBV14 to TRBJ2-1, with a possible D match to TRBD1 (5 bases). Between the trimmed V and J ends, which lost 5 bases and 4 bases, there was a span of 9 bases. Germline CDR1 is SGHDN and CDR2 is FVKESK. There are 13 residues in the CDR3.

The chain couples TRBV18 to TRBJ2-7; the D is unclear. CDR3 length: 12 amino acids. Trimming left V 6 bases short and J 1 base short, with 7 bases between. CDR1 KGHSH and CDR2 LQKENI come from the germline V gene. The CDR3 coding sequence is TGTGCCAGCTCTCCCGTATCCTACGAGCAGTACTTC. It yields the protein CASSPVSYEQYF.

The chain links TRBV10-3 to TRBJ2-7; TRBD1 matches 9 bases. Germline loops: CDR1 ENHRY, CDR2 SYGVKD. This CDR3 comprises 14 residues. The J segment lost 1 base and the V segment lost 8 bases, leaving 6 bases of the junction unmatched. The DNA of the CDR3 is TGTGCCATCCACCCCGGGACAGGGTCCTACGAGCAGTACTTC. The encoded protein is CAIHPGTGSYEQYF.